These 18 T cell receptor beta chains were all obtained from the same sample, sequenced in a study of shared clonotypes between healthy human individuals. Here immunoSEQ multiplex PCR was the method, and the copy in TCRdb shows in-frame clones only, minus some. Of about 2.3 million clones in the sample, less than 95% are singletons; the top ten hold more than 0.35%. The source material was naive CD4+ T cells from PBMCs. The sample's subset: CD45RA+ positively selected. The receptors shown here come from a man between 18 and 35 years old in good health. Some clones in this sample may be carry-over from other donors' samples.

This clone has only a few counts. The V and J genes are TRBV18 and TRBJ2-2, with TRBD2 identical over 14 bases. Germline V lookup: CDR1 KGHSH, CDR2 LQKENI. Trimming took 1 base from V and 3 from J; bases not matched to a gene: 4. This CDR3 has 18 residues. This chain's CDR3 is CASSPRGLAGEYTGELFF. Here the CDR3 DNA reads TGTGCCAGCTCACCACGGGGACTAGCGGGAGAGTACACCGGGGAGCTGTTTTTT.

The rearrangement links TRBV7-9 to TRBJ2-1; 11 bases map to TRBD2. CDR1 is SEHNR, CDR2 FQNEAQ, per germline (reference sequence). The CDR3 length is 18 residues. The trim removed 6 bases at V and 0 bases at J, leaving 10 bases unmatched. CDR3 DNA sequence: TGTGCCAGCAGACCGAGGGGCCTAGCGGGAGGCTCCTACAATGAGCAGTTCTTC. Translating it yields CASRPRGLAGGSYNEQFF. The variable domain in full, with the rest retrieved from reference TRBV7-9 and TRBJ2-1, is DTGVSQNPRHKITKRGQNVTFRCDPISEHNRLYWYRQTLGQGPEFLTYFQNEAQLEKSRLLSDRFSAERPKGSFSTLEIQRTEQGDSAMYLCASRPRGLAGGSYNEQFFGPGTRLTVL.

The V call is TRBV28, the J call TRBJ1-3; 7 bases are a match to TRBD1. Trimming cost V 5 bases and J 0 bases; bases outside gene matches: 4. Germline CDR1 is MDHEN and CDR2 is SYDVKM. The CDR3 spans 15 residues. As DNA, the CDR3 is TGTGCCAGCAGTCCCGGGGACAGCTCTGGAAACACCATATATTTT. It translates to CASSPGDSSGNTIYF.

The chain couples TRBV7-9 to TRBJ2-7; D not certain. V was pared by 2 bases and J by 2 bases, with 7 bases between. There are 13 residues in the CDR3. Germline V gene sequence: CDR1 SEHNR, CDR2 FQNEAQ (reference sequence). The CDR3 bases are TGTGCCAGCAGCTTAATTTACCCCTACGAGCAGTACTTC. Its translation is CASSLIYPYEQYF.

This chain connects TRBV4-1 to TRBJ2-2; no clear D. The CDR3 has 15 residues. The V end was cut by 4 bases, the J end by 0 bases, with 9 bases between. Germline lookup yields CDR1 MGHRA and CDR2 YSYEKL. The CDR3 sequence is CASSPYGANTGELFF. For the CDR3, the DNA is TGCGCCAGCAGCCCCTACGGCGCGAACACCGGGGAGCTGTTTTTT.

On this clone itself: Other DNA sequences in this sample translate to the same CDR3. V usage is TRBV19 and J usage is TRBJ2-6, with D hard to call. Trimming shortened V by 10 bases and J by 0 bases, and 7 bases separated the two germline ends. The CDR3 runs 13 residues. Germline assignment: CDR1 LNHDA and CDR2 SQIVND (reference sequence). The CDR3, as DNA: TGTGCCACGACCGTCTCTGGGGCCAACGTCCTGACTTTC. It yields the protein CATTVSGANVLTF.

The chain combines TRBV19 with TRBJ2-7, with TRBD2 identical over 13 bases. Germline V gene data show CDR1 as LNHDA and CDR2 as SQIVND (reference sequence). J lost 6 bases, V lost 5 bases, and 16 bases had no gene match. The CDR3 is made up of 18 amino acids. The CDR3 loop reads CASSPGLAGEVRSGEQYF. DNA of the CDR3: TGTGCCAGTAGTCCCGGACTAGCGGGAGAGGTGCGGTCGGGCGAGCAGTACTTC.

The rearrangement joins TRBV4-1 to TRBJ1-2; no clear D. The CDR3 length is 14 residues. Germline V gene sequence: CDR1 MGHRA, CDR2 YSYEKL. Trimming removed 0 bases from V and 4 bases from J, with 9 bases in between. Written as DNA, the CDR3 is TGCGCCAGCAGCCAAGATCTTAGAATCTATGGCTACACCTTC. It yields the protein CASSQDLRIYGYTF.

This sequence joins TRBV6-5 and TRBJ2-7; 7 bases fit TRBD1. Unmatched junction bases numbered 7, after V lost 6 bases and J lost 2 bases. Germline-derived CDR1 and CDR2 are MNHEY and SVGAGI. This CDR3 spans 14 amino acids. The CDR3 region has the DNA TGTGCCAGCAGACTGGACAGGTTTACCTACGAGCAGTACTTC. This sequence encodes CASRLDRFTYEQYF.

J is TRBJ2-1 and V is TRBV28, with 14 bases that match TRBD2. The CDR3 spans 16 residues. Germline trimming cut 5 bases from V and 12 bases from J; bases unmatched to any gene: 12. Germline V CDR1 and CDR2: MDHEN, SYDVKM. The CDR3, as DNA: TGTGCCAGCAGTCCCCAGGGGACTAGCGGGAGAGGGCTGCAGTTCTTC. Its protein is CASSPQGTSGRGLQFF. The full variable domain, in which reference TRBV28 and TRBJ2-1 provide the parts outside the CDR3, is DVKVTQSSRYLVKRTGEKVFLECVQDMDHENMFWYRQDPGLGLRLIYFSYDVKMKEKGDIPEGYSVSREKKERFSLILESASTNQTSMYLCASSPQGTSGRGLQFFGPGTRLTVL.

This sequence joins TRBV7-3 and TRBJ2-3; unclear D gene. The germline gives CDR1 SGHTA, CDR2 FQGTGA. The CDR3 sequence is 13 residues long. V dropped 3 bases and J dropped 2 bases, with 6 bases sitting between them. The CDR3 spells CASSFVPTDTQYF. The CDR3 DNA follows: TGTGCCAGCAGCTTCGTTCCCACAGATACGCAGTATTTT. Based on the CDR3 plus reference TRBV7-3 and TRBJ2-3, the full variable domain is GAGVSQTPSNKVTEKGKYVELRCDPISGHTALYWYRQSLGQGPEFLIYFQGTGAADDSGLPNDRFFAVRPEGSVSTLKIQRTERGDSAVYLCASSFVPTDTQYFGPGTRLTVL.

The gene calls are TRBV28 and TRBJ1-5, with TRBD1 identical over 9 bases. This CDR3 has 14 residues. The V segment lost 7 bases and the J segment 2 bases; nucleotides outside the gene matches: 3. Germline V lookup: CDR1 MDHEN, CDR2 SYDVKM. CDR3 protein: CASTGQGRNQPQHF. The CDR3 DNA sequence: TGTGCCAGCACCGGACAGGGGCGCAATCAGCCCCAGCATTTT.

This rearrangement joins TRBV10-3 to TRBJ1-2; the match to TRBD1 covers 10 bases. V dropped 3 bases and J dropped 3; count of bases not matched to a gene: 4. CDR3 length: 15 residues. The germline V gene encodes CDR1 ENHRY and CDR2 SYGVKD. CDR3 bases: TGTGCCATCAGTGAAGCCGGGACAGGGGACTATGGCTACACCTTC. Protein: CAISEAGTGDYGYTF.

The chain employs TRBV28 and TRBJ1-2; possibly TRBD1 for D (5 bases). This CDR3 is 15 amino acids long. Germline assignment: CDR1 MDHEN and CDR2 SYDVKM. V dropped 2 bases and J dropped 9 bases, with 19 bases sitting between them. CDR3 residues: CASSLKGRGWVSYTF. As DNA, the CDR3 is TGTGCCAGCAGTTTAAAGGGGAGGGGCTGGGTAAGCTACACCTTC.

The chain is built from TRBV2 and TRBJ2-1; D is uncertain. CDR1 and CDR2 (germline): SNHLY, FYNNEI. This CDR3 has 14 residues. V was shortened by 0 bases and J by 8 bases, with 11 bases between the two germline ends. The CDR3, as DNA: TGTGCCAGCAGTGAAGCGCCGGATAGGTATGAGCAGTTCTTC. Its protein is CASSEAPDRYEQFF.

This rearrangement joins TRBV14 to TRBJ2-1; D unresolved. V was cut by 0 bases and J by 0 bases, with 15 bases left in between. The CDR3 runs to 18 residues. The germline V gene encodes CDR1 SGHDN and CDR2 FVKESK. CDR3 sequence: CASSQDLVGESSYNEQFF. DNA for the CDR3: TGTGCCAGCAGCCAAGATTTGGTGGGCGAAAGCTCCTACAATGAGCAGTTCTTC. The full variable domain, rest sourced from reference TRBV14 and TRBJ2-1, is EAGVTQFPSHSVIEKGQTVTLRCDPISGHDNLYWYRRVMGKEIKFLLHFVKESKQDESGMPNNRFLAERTGGTYSTLKVQPAELEDSGVYFCASSQDLVGESSYNEQFFGPGTRLTVL.

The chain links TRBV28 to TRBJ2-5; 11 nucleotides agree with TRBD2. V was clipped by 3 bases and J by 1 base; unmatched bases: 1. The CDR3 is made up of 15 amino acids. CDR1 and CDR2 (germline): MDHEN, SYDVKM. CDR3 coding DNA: TGTGCCAGCAGTTTGACTAGCGGGACCCAAGAGACCCAGTACTTC. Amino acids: CASSLTSGTQETQYF.

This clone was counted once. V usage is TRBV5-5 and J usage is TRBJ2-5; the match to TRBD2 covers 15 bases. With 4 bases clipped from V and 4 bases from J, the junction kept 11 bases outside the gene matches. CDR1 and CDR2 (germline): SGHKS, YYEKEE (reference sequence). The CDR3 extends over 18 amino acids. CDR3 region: CASSQTGTSGRRGETQYF. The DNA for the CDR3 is TGTGCCAGCAGCCAGACCGGGACTAGCGGGAGGCGGGGAGAGACCCAGTACTTC.